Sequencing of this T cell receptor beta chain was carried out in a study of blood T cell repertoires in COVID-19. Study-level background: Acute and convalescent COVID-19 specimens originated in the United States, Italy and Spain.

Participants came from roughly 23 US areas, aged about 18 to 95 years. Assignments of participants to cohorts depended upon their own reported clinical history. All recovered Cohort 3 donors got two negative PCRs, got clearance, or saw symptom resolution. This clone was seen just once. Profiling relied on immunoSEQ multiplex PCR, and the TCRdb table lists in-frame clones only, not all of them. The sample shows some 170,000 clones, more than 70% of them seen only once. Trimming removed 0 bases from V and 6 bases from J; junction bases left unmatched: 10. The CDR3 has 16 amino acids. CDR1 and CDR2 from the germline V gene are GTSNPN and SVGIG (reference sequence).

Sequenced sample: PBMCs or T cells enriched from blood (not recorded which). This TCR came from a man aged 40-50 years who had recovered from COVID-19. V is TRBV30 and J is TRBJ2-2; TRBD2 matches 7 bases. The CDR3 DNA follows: TGTGCCTGGAGTGTATTAGGCGGGAGCGGGCCCGGGGAGCTGTTTTTT. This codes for CAWSVLGGSGPGELFF.